The clone carrying this T cell receptor beta chain appeared a single time. One entry per CDR3 protein results from TCRdb running MiXCR on the PCR reads. The sample lists roughly 21,000 distinct CDR3 sequences; 30% to 40% were seen once. These data come from a study of tumor-infiltrating lymphocytes in oesophageal squamous cell carcinoma. The CDR3 is made up of 14 amino acids. The V gene end was trimmed by 4 bases and the J gene end by 16 bases; junction bases not matched to a gene: 14. Germline CDR1 SGHRS, CDR2 YFSETQ. The V call is TRBV5-1, the J call TRBJ1-4; TRBD1 matches at 9 bases. Sequenced: esophageal tumor tissue. The sequence was obtained from a male donor with esophageal squamous cell carcinoma. CDR3 in amino acids: CASSQGQGEDTQFF. The CDR3 coding sequence is TGCGCCAGCAGCCAGGGACAGGGAGAAGATACGCAGTTTTTT.